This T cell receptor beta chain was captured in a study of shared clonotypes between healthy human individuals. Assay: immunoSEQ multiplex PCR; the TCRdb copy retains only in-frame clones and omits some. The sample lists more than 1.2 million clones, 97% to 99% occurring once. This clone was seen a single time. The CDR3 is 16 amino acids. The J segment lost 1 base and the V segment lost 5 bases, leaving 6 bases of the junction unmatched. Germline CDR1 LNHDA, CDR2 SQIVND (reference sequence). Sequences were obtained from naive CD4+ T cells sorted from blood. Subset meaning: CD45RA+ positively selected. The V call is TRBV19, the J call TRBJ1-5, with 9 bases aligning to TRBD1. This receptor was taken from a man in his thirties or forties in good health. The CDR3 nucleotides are TGTGCCAGTAGTTTACAGGGGGCTCTAAGCAATCAGCCCCAGCATTTT. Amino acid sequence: CASSLQGALSNQPQHF.